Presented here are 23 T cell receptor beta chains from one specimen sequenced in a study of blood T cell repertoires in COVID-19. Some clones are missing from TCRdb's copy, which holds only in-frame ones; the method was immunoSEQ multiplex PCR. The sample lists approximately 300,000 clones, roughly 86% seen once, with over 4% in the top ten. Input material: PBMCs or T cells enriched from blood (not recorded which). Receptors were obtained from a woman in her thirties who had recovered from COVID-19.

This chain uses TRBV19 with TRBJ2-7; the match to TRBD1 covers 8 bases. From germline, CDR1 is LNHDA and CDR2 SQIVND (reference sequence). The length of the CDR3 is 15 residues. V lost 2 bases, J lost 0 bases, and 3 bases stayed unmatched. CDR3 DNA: TGTGCCAGTAGTATATCAGGGGGCTTCTCCTACGAGCAGTACTTC. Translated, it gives CASSISGGFSYEQYF.

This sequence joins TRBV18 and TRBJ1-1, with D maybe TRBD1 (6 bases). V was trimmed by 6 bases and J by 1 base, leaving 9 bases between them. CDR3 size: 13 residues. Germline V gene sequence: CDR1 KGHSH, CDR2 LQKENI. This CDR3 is CASSRDTNTEAFF. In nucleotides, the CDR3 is TGTGCCAGCTCCAGGGACACGAACACTGAAGCTTTCTTT. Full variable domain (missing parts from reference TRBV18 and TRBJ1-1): NAGVMQNPRHLVRRRGQEARLRCSPMKGHSHVYWYRQLPEEGLKFMVYLQKENIIDESGMPKERFSAEFPKEGPSILRIQQVVRGDSAAYFCASSRDTNTEAFFGQGTRLTVV.

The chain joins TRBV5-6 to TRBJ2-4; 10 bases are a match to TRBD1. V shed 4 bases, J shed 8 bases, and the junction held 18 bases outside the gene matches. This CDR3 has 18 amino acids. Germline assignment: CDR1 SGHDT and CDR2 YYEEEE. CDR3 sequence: CASSTAGQGIRLVDIQYF. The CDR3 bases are TGTGCCAGCAGCACCGCGGGACAGGGGATTCGTCTAGTAGACATTCAGTACTTC. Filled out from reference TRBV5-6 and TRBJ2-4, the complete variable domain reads DAGVTQSPTHLIKTRGQQVTLRCSPKSGHDTVSWYQQALGQGPQFIFQYYEEEERQRGNFPDRFSGHQFPNYSSELNVNALLLGDSALYLCASSTAGQGIRLVDIQYFGAGTRLSVL.

The CDR3 sequence: CASRQDYGYTF. The CDR3, as DNA: TGTGCCAGCAGACAGGACTATGGCTACACCTTC. This rearrangement joins TRBV28 to TRBJ1-2; the D gene is possibly TRBD1 (5 bases). This CDR3 comprises 11 residues. V lost 6 bases and J 3 bases, leaving 5 bases between the germline ends. In germline, CDR1 is MDHEN, CDR2 SYDVKM.

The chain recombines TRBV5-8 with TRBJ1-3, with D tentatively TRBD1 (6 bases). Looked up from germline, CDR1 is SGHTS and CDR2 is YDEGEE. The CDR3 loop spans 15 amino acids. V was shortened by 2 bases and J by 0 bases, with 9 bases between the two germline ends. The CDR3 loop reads CASSFRDTSGNTIYF. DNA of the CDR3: TGTGCCAGCAGCTTCCGGGACACCTCTGGAAACACCATATATTTT.

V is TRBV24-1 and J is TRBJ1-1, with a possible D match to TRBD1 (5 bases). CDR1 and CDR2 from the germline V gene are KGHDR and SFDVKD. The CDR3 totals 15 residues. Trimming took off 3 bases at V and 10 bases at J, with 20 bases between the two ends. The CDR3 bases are TGTGCCACCAGTGATAGCGCAGGGCGTTTTGGTGGAGCTTTCTTT. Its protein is CATSDSAGRFGGAFF.

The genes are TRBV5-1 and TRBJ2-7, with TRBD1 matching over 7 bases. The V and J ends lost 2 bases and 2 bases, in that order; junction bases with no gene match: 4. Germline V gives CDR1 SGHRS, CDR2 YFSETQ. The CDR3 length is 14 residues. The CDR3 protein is CASSFSGTAYEQYF. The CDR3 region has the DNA TGCGCCAGCAGCTTTTCCGGGACAGCCTACGAGCAGTACTTC. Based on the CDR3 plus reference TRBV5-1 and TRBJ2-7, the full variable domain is KAGVTQTPRYLIKTRGQQVTLSCSPISGHRSVSWYQQTPGQGLQFLFEYFSETQRNKGNFPGRFSGRQFSNSRSEMNVSTLELGDSALYLCASSFSGTAYEQYFGPGTRLTVT.

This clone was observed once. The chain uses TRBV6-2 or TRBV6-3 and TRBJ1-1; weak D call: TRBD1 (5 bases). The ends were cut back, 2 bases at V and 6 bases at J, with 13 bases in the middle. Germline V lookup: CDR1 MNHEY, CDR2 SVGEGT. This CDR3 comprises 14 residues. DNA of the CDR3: TGTGCCAGCAGTTACCGGGGGGGGAAGGCTGAAGCTTTCTTT. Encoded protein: CASSYRGGKAEAFF.

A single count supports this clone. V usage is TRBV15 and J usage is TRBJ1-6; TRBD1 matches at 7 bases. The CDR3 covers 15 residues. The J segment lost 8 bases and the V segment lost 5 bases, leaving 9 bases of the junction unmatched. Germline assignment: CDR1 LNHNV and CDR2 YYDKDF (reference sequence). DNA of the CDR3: TGTGCCACCAGCCAAGCCGGGACAGCGGATTCACCCCTCCACTTT. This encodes CATSQAGTADSPLHF.

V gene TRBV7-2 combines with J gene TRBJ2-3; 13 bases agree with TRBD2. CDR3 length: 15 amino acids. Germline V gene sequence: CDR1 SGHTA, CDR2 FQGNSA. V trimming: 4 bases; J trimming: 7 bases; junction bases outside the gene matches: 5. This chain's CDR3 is CASSSGLAGANTQYF. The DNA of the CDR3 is TGTGCCAGCAGCTCCGGACTAGCGGGGGCAAATACGCAGTATTTT.

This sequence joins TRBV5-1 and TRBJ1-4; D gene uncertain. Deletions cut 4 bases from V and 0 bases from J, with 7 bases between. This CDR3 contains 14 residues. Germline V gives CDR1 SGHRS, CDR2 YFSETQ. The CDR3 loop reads CASSNGATNEKLFF. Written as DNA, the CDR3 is TGCGCCAGCAGCAACGGGGCAACTAATGAAAAACTGTTTTTT. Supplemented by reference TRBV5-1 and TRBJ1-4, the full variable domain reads KAGVTQTPRYLIKTRGQQVTLSCSPISGHRSVSWYQQTPGQGLQFLFEYFSETQRNKGNFPGRFSGRQFSNSRSEMNVSTLELGDSALYLCASSNGATNEKLFFGSGTQLSVL.

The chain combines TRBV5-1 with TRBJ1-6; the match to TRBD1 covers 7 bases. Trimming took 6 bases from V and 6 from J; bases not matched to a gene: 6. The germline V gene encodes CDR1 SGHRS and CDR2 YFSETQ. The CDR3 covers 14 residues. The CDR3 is CASMPGQSNSPLHF. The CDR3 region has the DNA TGCGCCAGCATGCCGGGACAGAGTAATTCACCCCTCCACTTT.

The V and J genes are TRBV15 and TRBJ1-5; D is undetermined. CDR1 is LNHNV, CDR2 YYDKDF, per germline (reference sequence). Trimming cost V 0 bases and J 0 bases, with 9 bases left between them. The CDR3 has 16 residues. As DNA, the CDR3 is TGTGCCACCAGCAGAGATACATACTATAGCAATCAGCCCCAGCATTTT. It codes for CATSRDTYYSNQPQHF.

Here the CDR3 reads CAWTGQGGEKLFF. Here the CDR3 DNA reads TGTGCCTGGACGGGTCAGGGAGGTGAAAAACTGTTTTTT. The chain employs TRBV30 and TRBJ1-4, with TRBD1 as a possible D gene (5 bases). This CDR3 comprises 13 residues. V was shortened by 4 bases and J by 7 bases, with 13 bases between the two germline ends. Germline CDR1 GTSNPN, CDR2 SVGIG (reference sequence).

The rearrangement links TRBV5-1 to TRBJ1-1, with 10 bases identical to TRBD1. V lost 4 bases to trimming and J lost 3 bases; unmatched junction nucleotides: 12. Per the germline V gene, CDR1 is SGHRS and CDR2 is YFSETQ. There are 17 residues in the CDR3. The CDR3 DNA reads TGCGCCAGCAGCCCACCCCGGACAGGGGGAAGAGACACTGAAGCTTTCTTT. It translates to CASSPPRTGGRDTEAFF.

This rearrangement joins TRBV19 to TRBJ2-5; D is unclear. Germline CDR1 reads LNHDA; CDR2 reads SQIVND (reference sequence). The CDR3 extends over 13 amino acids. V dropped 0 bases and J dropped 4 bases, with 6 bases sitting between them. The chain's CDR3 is CASSIDRVETQYF. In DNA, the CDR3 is TGTGCCAGTAGTATAGATCGGGTAGAGACCCAGTACTTC.

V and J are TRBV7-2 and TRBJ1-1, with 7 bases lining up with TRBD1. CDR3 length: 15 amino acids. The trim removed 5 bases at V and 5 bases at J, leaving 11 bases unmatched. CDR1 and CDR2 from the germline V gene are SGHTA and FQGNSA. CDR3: CASSPKEGARTEAFF. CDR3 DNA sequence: TGTGCCAGCAGCCCTAAGGAGGGGGCGCGGACTGAAGCTTTCTTT.

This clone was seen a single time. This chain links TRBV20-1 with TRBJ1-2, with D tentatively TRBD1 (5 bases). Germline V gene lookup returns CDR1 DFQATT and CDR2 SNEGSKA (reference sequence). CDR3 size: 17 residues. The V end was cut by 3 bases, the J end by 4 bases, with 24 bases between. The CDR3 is CSASPNGAELSFYGYTF. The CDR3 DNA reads TGCAGTGCTAGTCCCAATGGGGCCGAGCTAAGTTTCTATGGCTACACCTTC.

CDR3 sequence reads: CASSLDNRQGAQDEQFF. The DNA for the CDR3 is TGCGCCAGCAGCTTGGACAATCGACAGGGGGCTCAGGATGAGCAGTTCTTC. The chain employs TRBV5-1 and TRBJ2-1, with 10 bases lining up with TRBD1. Germline CDR1 is SGHRS and CDR2 is YFSETQ. V dropped 0 bases and J dropped 8; count of bases not matched to a gene: 11. The length of the CDR3 is 17 residues.

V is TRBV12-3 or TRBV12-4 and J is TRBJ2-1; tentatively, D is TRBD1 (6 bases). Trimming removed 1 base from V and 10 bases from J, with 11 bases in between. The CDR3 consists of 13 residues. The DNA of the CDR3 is TGTGCCAGCAGTTTAGAAGTAGGGACAGAGCAGTTCTTC. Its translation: CASSLEVGTEQFF.

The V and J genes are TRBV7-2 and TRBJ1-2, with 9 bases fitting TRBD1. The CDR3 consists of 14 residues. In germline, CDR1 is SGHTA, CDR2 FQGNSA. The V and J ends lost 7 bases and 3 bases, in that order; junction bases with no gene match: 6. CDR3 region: CASITDRGDYGYTF. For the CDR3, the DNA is TGTGCCAGCATCACCGACAGGGGGGACTATGGCTACACCTTC.

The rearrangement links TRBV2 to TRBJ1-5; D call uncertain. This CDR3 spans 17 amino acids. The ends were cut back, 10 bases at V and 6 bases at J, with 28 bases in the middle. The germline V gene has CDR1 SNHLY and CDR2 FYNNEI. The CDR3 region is CATGWEGGSDGIQPQHF. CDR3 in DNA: TGTGCCACTGGCTGGGAGGGCGGGAGCGATGGGATTCAGCCCCAGCATTTT. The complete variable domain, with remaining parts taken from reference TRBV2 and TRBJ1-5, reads EPEVTQTPSHQVTQMGQEVILRCVPISNHLYFYWYRQILGQKVEFLVSFYNNEISEKSEIFDDQFSVERPDGSNFTLKIRSTKLEDSAMYFCATGWEGGSDGIQPQHFGDGTRLSIL.

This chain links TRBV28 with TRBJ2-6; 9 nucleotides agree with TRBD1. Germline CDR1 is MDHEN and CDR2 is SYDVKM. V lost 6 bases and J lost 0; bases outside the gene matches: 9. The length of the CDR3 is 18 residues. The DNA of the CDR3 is TGTGCCAGCAGCCCCGGGACAGGGCGGGCCTCTGGGGCCAACGTCCTGACTTTC. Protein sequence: CASSPGTGRASGANVLTF.